Listed here are 21 T cell receptor beta chains from one sample, sequenced in a study of shared T cell receptors in the human thymus. The repertoire was sequenced with immunoSEQ multiplex PCR; TCRdb's copy has only in-frame clones and lacks some. The sample lists about 660,000 clones, about 87% occurring once. These data also featured in a second study, about human thymus T cells.

The sample taken for sequencing was thymocytes. These receptors were collected from a boy in the first two years of life with a congenital heart defect.

This CDR3 is CASSLLTGGHNYGYTF. The CDR3 DNA is TGCGCCAGCAGCCTCCTGACAGGGGGCCATAACTATGGCTACACCTTC. The chain employs TRBV4-3 and TRBJ1-2, with TRBD1 matching over 10 bases. The trim removed 4 bases at V and 1 base at J, leaving 6 bases unmatched. From germline, CDR1 is LGHNA and CDR2 YSLEER. This CDR3 has 16 residues.

V usage is TRBV7-3 and J usage is TRBJ1-1, with 9 bases lining up with TRBD1. The CDR3 has 17 residues. Germline loops: CDR1 SGHTA, CDR2 FQGTGA. Trimming took 5 bases from V and 2 from J; bases not matched to a gene: 12. The CDR3 sequence: CASSPTGGSSKNTEAFF. The CDR3 DNA sequence: TGTGCCAGCAGCCCTACAGGGGGCAGTTCTAAAAACACTGAAGCTTTCTTT.

The chain couples TRBV2 to TRBJ2-7, with 7 bases identical to TRBD1. The length of the CDR3 is 14 residues. Germline CDR1 reads SNHLY; CDR2 reads FYNNEI. J gave up 5 bases and V 3 bases, and 7 bases lay outside the gene matches. The CDR3 spells CASSETGSSDEQYF. The CDR3 DNA sequence: TGTGCCAGCAGTGAGACAGGGTCGAGCGACGAGCAGTACTTC.

This chain links TRBV6-5 with TRBJ1-2; D uncertain. CDR1 and CDR2 from the germline V gene are MNHEY and SVGAGI. This CDR3 is built from 11 residues. Trimming removed 6 bases from V and 8 bases from J, with 10 bases in between. In DNA form, the CDR3 reads TGTGCCAGCAGCGGGTCGTGGGGCTACACCTTC. Its translation is CASSGSWGYTF.

This chain joins TRBV28 and TRBJ2-7, with 7 bases lining up with TRBD2. The CDR3 sequence is 13 residues long. The germline V gene has CDR1 MDHEN and CDR2 SYDVKM. V lost 3 bases and J lost 2; bases outside the gene matches: 1. CDR3 residues: CASSFGRAYEQYF. The CDR3 DNA follows: TGTGCCAGCAGTTTTGGGAGGGCCTACGAGCAGTACTTC. The full variable domain, rest sourced from reference TRBV28 and TRBJ2-7, is DVKVTQSSRYLVKRTGEKVFLECVQDMDHENMFWYRQDPGLGLRLIYFSYDVKMKEKGDIPEGYSVSREKKERFSLILESASTNQTSMYLCASSFGRAYEQYFGPGTRLTVT.

V is TRBV6-1 and J is TRBJ2-2; D uncertain. This CDR3 spans 12 amino acids. Between the trimmed V and J ends, which lost 8 bases and 1 base, there was a span of 5 bases. Germline values: CDR1 MNHNS, CDR2 SASEGT. CDR3 in amino acids: CASRQNTGELFF. As DNA, the CDR3 is TGTGCCAGCCGACAGAACACCGGGGAGCTGTTTTTT.

Only one count was recorded for this clone. The chain joins TRBV6-1 to TRBJ1-5, with 11 nucleotides matching TRBD1. In germline, CDR1 is MNHNS, CDR2 SASEGT. V dropped 1 base and J dropped 4; count of bases not matched to a gene: 9. CDR3 size: 18 residues. The CDR3 reads CASSEGWPRDRGNQPQHF. CDR3 in DNA: TGTGCCAGCAGTGAAGGGTGGCCCCGGGACAGGGGGAATCAGCCCCAGCATTTT.

The V call is TRBV25-1, the J call TRBJ2-7; 7 nucleotides line up with TRBD2. Trimming removed 4 bases from V and 0 bases from J; junction bases left unmatched: 0. This CDR3 has 13 amino acids. Germline lookup yields CDR1 MGHDK and CDR2 SYGVNS. The CDR3: CASSGGSSYEQYF. The DNA for the CDR3 is TGTGCCAGCAGTGGCGGGAGCTCCTACGAGCAGTACTTC.

The chain couples TRBV15 to TRBJ1-5, with 9 bases matching TRBD1. V lost 4 bases to trimming and J lost 0 bases; unmatched junction nucleotides: 10. CDR1 and CDR2 from the germline V gene are LNHNV and YYDKDF (reference sequence). The CDR3 covers 18 residues. The chain's CDR3 is CATSTYPGTGISNQPQHF. DNA for the CDR3: TGTGCCACCAGCACCTATCCCGGGACAGGGATTAGCAATCAGCCCCAGCATTTT. Combining the CDR3 with reference TRBV15 and TRBJ1-5 gives the whole variable domain DAMVIQNPRYQVTQFGKPVTLSCSQTLNHNVMYWYQQKSSQAPKLLFHYYDKDFNNEADTPDNFQSRRPNTSFCFLDIRSPGLGDTAMYLCATSTYPGTGISNQPQHFGDGTRLSIL.

The chain couples TRBV5-1 to TRBJ2-5; 11 bases align to TRBD2. The J call is uncertain, as TRBJ2-7 better fits the DNA end. The CDR3 loop spans 15 amino acids. In germline, CDR1 is SGHRS, CDR2 YFSETQ. The CDR3 region is CASSPGLAEAYEQYF. The DNA for the CDR3 is TGCGCCAGCAGCCCGGGACTAGCGGAGGCCTACGAGCAGTACTTC.

The chain joins TRBV6-1 to TRBJ2-3; 11 bases fit TRBD1. The trim removed 4 bases at V and 4 bases at J, leaving 16 bases unmatched. Germline-derived CDR1 and CDR2 are MNHNS and SASEGT. There are 19 residues in the CDR3. The DNA of the CDR3 is TGTGCCAGCAGTGGGGGAAACCGGGAGGACAGGGGGCTTCCAGATACGCAGTATTTT. It yields the protein CASSGGNREDRGLPDTQYF.

This clone has a single count. This rearrangement joins TRBV2 to TRBJ2-5, with D possibly matching TRBD2 (5 bases). The ends were cut back, 2 bases at V and 4 bases at J, with 14 bases in the middle. Germline CDR1 SNHLY, CDR2 FYNNEI. The CDR3 is made up of 15 amino acids. The CDR3 region is CASSEWSGVPETQYF. CDR3 DNA: TGTGCCAGCAGTGAATGGAGCGGTGTTCCAGAGACCCAGTACTTC.

The rearrangement uses TRBV4-1 and TRBJ2-7, with 8 bases lining up with TRBD1. V shed 1 base and J 6 bases; nucleotides not matched to a gene: 11. Germline CDR1 reads MGHRA; CDR2 reads YSYEKL. The CDR3 is 16 residues long. The CDR3, as DNA: TGCGCCAGCAGCCAAGCCAAGACAGGGGAGAGGGTCGAGCAGTACTTC. As protein: CASSQAKTGERVEQYF.

CDR3 amino acids: CASSSRDPKGADTQYF. CDR3 DNA sequence: TGTGCCAGCAGCTCCCGGGACCCAAAGGGGGCAGATACGCAGTATTTT. The V gene is TRBV11-3, the J gene TRBJ2-3; D is perhaps TRBD1 (6 bases). Germline-derived CDR1 and CDR2 are SGHNT and YENEEA. CDR3 length: 16 amino acids. V was shortened by 4 bases and J by 4 bases, with 18 bases between the two germline ends.

Worth noting for this clone: The same CDR3 is also encoded by other DNA sequences in this sample. The chain employs TRBV4-1 and TRBJ1-1, with TRBD1 as a possible D gene (6 bases). The CDR3 length is 14 residues. Germline CDR1 and CDR2: MGHRA and YSYEKL. Trimming removed 0 bases from V and 3 bases from J, with 8 bases in between. The CDR3 DNA sequence: TGCGCCAGCAGCCAAGACAGGGGTGACACTGAAGCTTTCTTT. Protein: CASSQDRGDTEAFF.

This sequence joins TRBV28 and TRBJ1-1, with TRBD1 identical over 8 bases. The ends lost 3 bases at V and 1 base at J; junction bases unmatched: 7. The CDR3 totals 16 residues. CDR1 and CDR2 from the germline V gene are MDHEN and SYDVKM. Here the CDR3 DNA reads TGTGCCAGCAGTTTCCTCCGACAGGGGACGAACACTGAAGCTTTCTTT. Its protein product is CASSFLRQGTNTEAFF. Full variable domain (remainder filled in from reference TRBV28 and TRBJ1-1): DVKVTQSSRYLVKRTGEKVFLECVQDMDHENMFWYRQDPGLGLRLIYFSYDVKMKEKGDIPEGYSVSREKKERFSLILESASTNQTSMYLCASSFLRQGTNTEAFFGQGTRLTVV.

Concerning this clone itself: The junction shows a germline mismatch at one end, possibly a read error. J is TRBJ2-7 and V is TRBV15; 10 nucleotides align to TRBD1. Germline V gene data show CDR1 as LNHNV and CDR2 as YYDKDF (reference sequence). This CDR3 is built from 15 residues. The CDR3: CATNRTRDRGHEQYF. CDR3 sequence (DNA): TGTGCCACCAACAGAACCCGGGACAGGGGCCACGAGCAGTACTTC.

The chain recombines TRBV7-2 with TRBJ1-4; D gene uncertain. V was trimmed by 2 bases and J by 7 bases, leaving 8 bases between them. The CDR3 loop spans 13 amino acids. From germline, CDR1 is SGHTA and CDR2 FQGNSA. CDR3 nucleotides: TGTGCCAGCAGCTTACCCCGGGGTGAAAAACTGTTTTTT. Protein product: CASSLPRGEKLFF.

The chain recombines TRBV7-6 with TRBJ2-5; no reliable D call. The V gene lost 1 base and the J gene lost 2 bases, with 8 bases spanning the gap. The CDR3 covers 14 residues. Looked up from germline, CDR1 is SGHVS and CDR2 is FNYEAQ. The CDR3 protein is CASSLVSRQETQYF. In DNA, the CDR3 is TGTGCCAGCAGCTTAGTGTCCAGACAAGAGACCCAGTACTTC.

The chain employs TRBV5-1 and TRBJ2-3, with 14 bases that match TRBD2. Germline-derived CDR1 and CDR2 are SGHRS and YFSETQ. CDR3 length: 19 residues. Trimming cost V 4 bases and J 5 bases; bases outside gene matches: 15. The DNA for the CDR3 is TGCGCCAGCAGCCCCAACGCCCGGGGACTAGCGGGAGCGGGAGATACGCAGTATTTT. Amino acids: CASSPNARGLAGAGDTQYF.

The chain is built from TRBV5-6 and TRBJ2-3; 13 bases are a match to TRBD2. Trimming at V came to 3 bases and at J to 6 bases, leaving 13 bases not matched to a gene. Germline CDR1 SGHDT, CDR2 YYEEEE. This CDR3 is built from 18 residues. This CDR3 reads CASSSGLAGAPLRDTQYF. CDR3 DNA: TGTGCCAGCAGCTCAGGACTAGCGGGGGCACCTTTAAGGGATACGCAGTATTTT.